The entry that follows covers one T cell receptor beta chain sequence. No antigen is known for it. Study findings and constraints: In terms of TCR gene usage, tumor memory CD4+ T cells clustered together with blood and lymph node memory CD4+ cells, as well as with lymph node naive CD4+ cells.

TCRdb fed the 5' RACE reads into MiXCR, producing one record per CDR3 protein. This sample has about 47,000 distinct CDR3 sequences, with around 28% found just once. The CDR3 contains 14 residues. V was pared by 4 bases and J by 10 bases, with 4 bases of the junction left unmatched. The chain uses TRBV12-3 or TRBV12-4 and TRBJ2-1; TRBD2 agrees at 13 bases. The sequenced sample consisted of naive CD4+ T cells sorted from blood. This sample's subset: naive CD4+ T cells, CD4+CD45RA+CD25-. This clonotype was obtained from a female donor with breast cancer. CDR3 DNA: TGTGCCAGCAGTTGGACTAGCGGGAGCCGAGAGCAGTTCTTC. Its translation is CASSWTSGSREQFF.